Listed below are T cell receptor beta chains from one sample, sequenced in a study of T cell changes during pregnancy in multiple sclerosis. Assay: immunoSEQ multiplex PCR; the TCRdb copy retains only in-frame clones and omits some. Of 80,000 to 100,000 clones listed, 90% to 95% are singletons. The source was peripheral blood, collected after pregnancy. The source is a female donor in good health, enrolled as a control in a pregnancy study. The CDR3 runs from the conserved cysteine through the conserved F or W. A D gene is named only where the DNA matches it firmly. For some rows the clone size is stated as once, few or many, or as a class when expanded; others skip it.

clone_size | d_call | j_call | v_call | cdr3_aa | cdr3_nt
. | TRBD2 | TRBJ2-3 | TRBV6-5 | CASSSLAGGLIDTQYF | TGTGCCAGCAGTTCCTTAGCGGGGGGGCTAATAGATACGCAGTATTTT
. | TRBD1 | TRBJ2-7 | TRBV7-6 | CASSRGQGLSYEQYF | TGTGCCAGCAGCCGAGGACAGGGCCTCTCCTACGAGCAGTACTTC
. | . | TRBJ2-7 | TRBV30 | CACHSVAGYYEQYF | TGTGCCTGCCATTCTGTGGCAGGCTACTACGAGCAGTACTTC
. | . | TRBJ2-2 | TRBV7-2 | CASSLKGLGGTGELFF | TGTGCCAGCAGCTTAAAGGGGCTGGGGGGCACCGGGGAGCTGTTTTTT
few | TRBD2 | TRBJ2-3 | TRBV4-2 | CASSSVAGGPIGTDTQYF | TGTGCCAGCAGCTCCGTAGCGGGGGGGCCGATAGGAACAGATACGCAGTATTTT
. | TRBD1 | TRBJ2-7 | TRBV2 | CASRNRGRNGEQYF | TGTGCCAGCAGGAACAGGGGGCGAAACGGCGAGCAGTACTTC
. | . | TRBJ1-4 | TRBV18 | CASSPQGHNEKLFF | TGTGCCAGCTCACCCCAGGGCCATAATGAAAAACTGTTTTTT
once | TRBD2 | TRBJ2-5 | TRBV4-1 | CASSLGLAGGLRTQYF | TGCGCCAGCAGCCTTGGACTAGCGGGGGGGCTTAGGACCCAGTACTTC
. | TRBD1 | TRBJ2-5 | TRBV7-9 | CASSLATGGIRETQYF | TGTGCCAGCAGCTTAGCAACAGGGGGCATAAGGGAGACCCAGTACTTC
. | . | TRBJ2-5 | TRBV20-1 | CSAPLRETQYF | TGCAGTGCCCCCCTGAGGGAGACCCAGTACTTC
. | . | TRBJ1-2 | TRBV14 | CASSQFAGNGYTF | TGTGCCAGCAGCCAATTCGCAGGGAATGGCTACACCTTC
once | TRBD1 | TRBJ1-5 | TRBV19 | CASSIPTGSFQPQHF | TGTGCCAGTAGTATCCCGACAGGGTCATTTCAGCCCCAGCATTTT
. | TRBD2 | TRBJ2-3 | TRBV5-1 | CASSLKSGGPASTDTQYF | TGCGCCAGCAGCTTGAAAAGCGGGGGGCCAGCTAGCACAGATACGCAGTATTTT
. | TRBD1 | TRBJ2-5 | TRBV7-7 | CASTRTGSGETQYF | TGTGCTAGCACCAGGACAGGGAGTGGGGAGACCCAGTACTTC
few | . | TRBJ1-1 | TRBV11-2 | CASSPSVDTEAFF | TGTGCCAGCAGCCCATCGGTAGACACTGAAGCTTTCTTT
. | . | TRBJ1-2 | TRBV6-6 | CASSPLANYGYTF | TGTGCCAGCAGTCCATTAGCTAACTATGGCTACACCTTC
. | . | TRBJ1-5 | TRBV4-2 | CASSQDSGEVQPQHF | TGTGCCAGCAGCCAAGATTCAGGGGAAGTTCAGCCCCAGCATTTT
. | TRBD1 | TRBJ1-1 | TRBV7-8 | CASSSRTGVLNTEAFF | TGTGCCAGCAGCTCTCGGACAGGGGTCTTGAACACTGAAGCTTTCTTT
. | . | TRBJ1-2 | TRBV6-5 | CASSYSTGRVYTF | TGTGCCAGCAGTTACTCGACGGGAAGGGTCTACACCTTC
. | . | TRBJ1-1 | TRBV20-1 | CSVKLQVEAFF | TGCAGTGTTAAGCTACAGGTTGAAGCTTTCTTT
. | TRBD1 | TRBJ2-5 | TRBV18 | CASSPTTGEGETQYF | TGTGCCAGCTCGCCTACTACAGGGGAAGGAGAGACCCAGTACTTC
. | TRBD1 | TRBJ1-1 | TRBV4-3 | CASSQDRESLAEAFF | TGCGCCAGCAGCCAGGACAGGGAGAGTTTAGCTGAAGCTTTCTTT
. | . | TRBJ2-7 | TRBV28 | CASSFRGSITYEQYF | TGTGCCAGCAGTTTTCGTGGCAGTATAACCTACGAGCAGTACTTC
. | TRBD1 | TRBJ2-7 | TRBV2 | CASFYRGSEQYF | TGTGCCAGTTTTTACAGGGGAAGCGAGCAGTACTTC
. | . | TRBJ1-6 | TRBV5-4 | CASSRPGAHNSPLHF | TGTGCCAGCAGCCGGCCGGGAGCTCATAATTCACCCCTCCACTTT
once | TRBD1 | TRBJ1-1 | TRBV7-8 | CASSQGTGKGVNTEAFF | TGTGCCAGCAGCCAGGGGACAGGGAAGGGGGTGAACACTGAAGCTTTCTTT
once | . | TRBJ2-3 | TRBV15 | CATSRNHPQDTQYF | TGTGCCACCAGCAGAAACCACCCGCAGGATACGCAGTATTTT
. | . | TRBJ1-2 | TRBV5-1 | CASSLGGDGGYTF | TGCGCCAGCAGCTTGGGGGGAGACGGCGGCTACACCTTC
. | TRBD1 | TRBJ1-2 | TRBV5-4 | CASSFTDRGNYGYTF | TGTGCCAGCAGCTTCACGGACAGGGGTAACTATGGCTACACCTTC
. | . | TRBJ1-2 | TRBV7-2 | CASSLGQSVDYTF | TGTGCCAGCAGCTTAGGACAGAGCGTGGACTACACCTTC
. | TRBD2 | TRBJ2-3 | TRBV7-2 | CASSLVYSGGESQYF | TGTGCCAGCAGCTTAGTGTACAGCGGGGGAGAATCGCAGTATTTT
. | . | TRBJ1-1 | TRBV23-1 | CASRWGGTEAFF | TGCGCCAGCCGGTGGGGGGGCACTGAAGCTTTCTTT
. | . | TRBJ1-5 | TRBV5-5 | CASSLEGRVDRQPQHF | TGTGCCAGCAGCTTGGAAGGCAGGGTGGATCGACAGCCCCAGCATTTT
. | . | TRBJ1-1 | TRBV29-1 | CSVGLGANTEAFF | TGCAGCGTCGGGCTGGGAGCGAACACTGAAGCTTTCTTT
once | TRBD1 | TRBJ1-2 | TRBV7-2 | CASSFDRAGGYTF | TGTGCCAGCAGCTTTGACAGGGCCGGTGGCTACACCTTC
. | . | TRBJ2-3 | TRBV19 | CASSRAGSTDTQYF | TGTGCCAGTAGCCGGGCGGGTTCCACAGATACGCAGTATTTT
. | TRBD1 | TRBJ1-3 | TRBV19 | CASSPGTGIGNTIYF | TGTGCCAGTAGTCCAGGGACAGGGATTGGAAACACCATATATTTT
. | . | TRBJ1-3 | TRBV4-2 | CASSWEGSSGNTIYF | TGTGCCAGCTCTTGGGAGGGTTCCTCTGGAAACACCATATATTTT
. | . | TRBJ1-1 | TRBV19 | CASTTGPRARHTEAFF | TGTGCCAGCACAACAGGGCCACGAGCGAGGCACACTGAAGCTTTCTTT
once | . | TRBJ2-1 | TRBV25-1 | CASSEYLSSEQFF | TGTGCCAGCAGTGAATATTTGTCTAGCGAACAGTTCTTC
. | . | TRBJ2-3 | TRBV15 | CATSSPGGTDTQYF | TGTGCCACCAGCAGCCCTGGAGGCACAGATACGCAGTATTTT
. | TRBD1 | TRBJ1-2 | TRBV30 | CAWSGNTGAGGYTF | TGTGCCTGGAGTGGAAATACAGGGGCTGGCGGCTACACCTTC
. | TRBD1 | TRBJ2-7 | TRBV6-6 | CATGRTGDYEQYF | TGTGCCACCGGACGGACAGGGGACTACGAGCAGTACTTC
once | TRBD1 | TRBJ1-6 | TRBV13 | CASSSFTRDRASSSYNSPLHF | TGTGCCAGCAGCTCCTTTACCCGGGACAGGGCTTCAAGCTCCTATAATTCACCCCTCCACTTT